Shown below are 11 T cell receptor beta chains from a single sample sequenced in a study of T cell therapy after organ transplantation. No antigens are known for them. Clones were read by immunoSEQ multiplex PCR, and TCRdb kept only the in-frame ones, dropping some. Counted here are 51,000 or so clones, roughly 93% occurring once; the ten biggest clones make up about 3.4%. This specimen was CD8+ T cells from blood, taken before autologous CMV-specific T cell therapy. These receptors all stem from a human patient who had received a solid organ transplant and had CMV disease.

This clone came up a few times. The junction and the germline gene differ at one end; a read error may be behind it. V usage is TRBV4-1 and J usage is TRBJ1-5, with D perhaps TRBD1 (5 bases). The V gene's germline CDR1 is MGHRA and CDR2 YSYEKL. The CDR3 has 14 residues. The CDR3 protein is CASSQAPGTQPQHF. CDR3 bases: TGCGCCAGCAGTCAAGCACCTGGGACTCAGCCCCAGCATTTT.

The gene calls are TRBV7-9 and TRBJ2-1; 7 bases line up with TRBD1. With V trimmed by 5 bases and J by 12 bases, 7 bases remained unmatched. The CDR3 consists of 12 residues. Germline V gene data show CDR1 as SEHNR and CDR2 as FQNEAQ (reference sequence). CDR3 nucleotides: TGTGCCAGCAGCCGCGACAGGGCAGGGCAGTTCTTC. Residues: CASSRDRAGQFF. The full variable domain, completed using reference TRBV7-9 and TRBJ2-1, is DTGVSQNPRHKITKRGQNVTFRCDPISEHNRLYWYRQTLGQGPEFLTYFQNEAQLEKSRLLSDRFSAERPKGSFSTLEIQRTEQGDSAMYLCASSRDRAGQFFGPGTRLTVL.

This chain connects TRBV27 to TRBJ2-6; D gene uncertain. Germline V gene lookup returns CDR1 MNHEY and CDR2 SMNVEV (reference sequence). The length of the CDR3 is 15 residues. The ends were cut back, 4 bases at V and 0 bases at J, with 7 bases in the middle. The CDR3 DNA sequence: TGTGCCAGCAGTTGGCACCTCTCTGGGGCCAACGTCCTGACTTTC. Protein sequence: CASSWHLSGANVLTF. Looking up the rest from reference TRBV27 and TRBJ2-6 gives the full variable domain: EAQVTQNPRYLITVTGKKLTVTCSQNMNHEYMSWYRQDPGLGLRQIYYSMNVEVTDKGDVPEGYKVSRKEKRNFPLILESPSPNQTSLYFCASSWHLSGANVLTFGAGSRLTVL.

V gene TRBV2 combines with J gene TRBJ2-1, with no clear D. The V gene's germline CDR1 is SNHLY and CDR2 FYNNEI. Trimming took off 1 base at V and 4 bases at J, with 14 bases between the two ends. The CDR3 has 16 amino acids. CDR3 sequence: CASSEEAGPPYNEQFF. CDR3 coding DNA: TGTGCCAGCAGTGAAGAAGCAGGACCTCCGTACAATGAGCAGTTCTTC.

This chain connects TRBV7-9 to TRBJ2-4, with a weak D call TRBD1 (5 bases). The CDR3 is 13 residues long. CDR1 and CDR2 (germline): SEHNR, FQNEAQ (reference sequence). Deletions cut 6 bases from V and 8 bases from J, with 14 bases between. CDR3 loop: CASSDPQGDIQYF. The CDR3 nucleotides read TGTGCCAGCAGTGACCCCCAGGGCGACATTCAGTACTTC.

Only one count was recorded for this clone. This chain links TRBV27 with TRBJ1-3, with D possibly matching TRBD1 (5 bases). The V end was cut by 2 bases, the J end by 2 bases, with 7 bases between. Germline-derived CDR1 and CDR2 are MNHEY and SMNVEV (reference sequence). The CDR3 has 14 residues. CDR3 in amino acids: CASSLSRAGNTIYF. For the CDR3, the DNA is TGTGCCAGCAGTTTAAGCAGGGCTGGAAACACCATATATTTT.

This sequence joins TRBV30 and TRBJ1-2; D unresolved. V was pared by 3 bases and J by 4 bases, with 9 bases between. Germline V CDR1 and CDR2: GTSNPN, SVGIG (reference sequence). There are 12 residues in the CDR3. The CDR3 is CAWSITGYGYTF. Written as DNA, the CDR3 is TGTGCCTGGAGCATAACGGGCTATGGCTACACCTTC.

This chain joins TRBV7-2 and TRBJ2-7; 13 bases map to TRBD2. The germline V gene has CDR1 SGHTA and CDR2 FQGNSA. V was pared by 4 bases and J by 0 bases, with 9 bases of the junction left unmatched. The CDR3 extends over 18 amino acids. This chain's CDR3 is CASSYGTSGKTSSYEQYF. The CDR3 DNA follows: TGTGCCAGCAGCTACGGGACTAGCGGGAAAACGAGCTCCTACGAGCAGTACTTC.

The chain joins TRBV5-1 to TRBJ2-3; D could derive from TRBD1 or TRBD2 (6 bases each). The V end was cut by 0 bases, the J end by 2 bases, with 10 bases between. The CDR3 totals 15 residues. Germline V CDR1 and CDR2: SGHRS, YFSETQ. CDR3 amino acids: CASSLEGGFTDTQYF. CDR3 bases: TGCGCCAGCAGCTTGGAGGGGGGATTCACAGATACGCAGTATTTT.

The V and J genes are TRBV25-1 and TRBJ2-3; 8 nucleotides match TRBD2. Trimming removed 2 bases from V and 0 bases from J; junction bases left unmatched: 7. The CDR3 has 17 amino acids. Per germline, CDR1 MGHDK and CDR2 SYGVNS. The CDR3 region is CASSEGETSVSTDTQYF. The CDR3 DNA sequence: TGTGCCAGCAGTGAAGGAGAGACTAGCGTCAGCACAGATACGCAGTATTTT.

Concerning this clone itself: A read error may produce the germline difference seen at one junction end. V usage is TRBV27 and J usage is TRBJ2-5, with no clear D. CDR1 and CDR2 (germline): MNHEY, SMNVEV (reference sequence). This CDR3 spans 14 amino acids. In DNA, the CDR3 is TGTGCCAACAGTTTATCCGGCCCCCAAGAGACCCAGTACTTC. Translated: CANSLSGPQETQYF.